These 2 T cell receptor beta chains were all obtained from the same sample, sequenced in a study of cytomegalovirus exposure and HLA in healthy donors. The PCR used 60 Vbeta and 13 Jbeta primers. The method was immunoSEQ multiplex PCR; TCRdb's version includes in-frame clones alone and lacks a portion of them. The sample yields fewer than 250,000 clones, about 74% seen once. The sequenced material came from PBMCs. These receptors came from a woman in her twenties or thirties in good health and CMV-seronegative.

The chain recombines TRBV7-3 with TRBJ2-2; D not certain. CDR1 is SGHTA and CDR2 is FQGTGA in the germline V gene. The CDR3 runs to 12 residues. The ends were cut back, 1 base at V and 7 bases at J, with 4 bases in the middle. The DNA of the CDR3 is TGTGCCAGCAGCTTAAGCGGCGGGGAGCTGTTTTTT. Its protein is CASSLSGGELFF.

This sequence joins TRBV6-1 and TRBJ1-2, with TRBD1 matching over 8 bases. The ends lost 6 bases at V and 5 bases at J; junction bases unmatched: 5. Germline loops: CDR1 MNHNS, CDR2 SASEGT. The CDR3 consists of 13 residues. CDR3 sequence reads: CASSSGGRYGYTF. For the CDR3, the DNA is TGTGCCAGCAGCTCAGGGGGCAGGTATGGCTACACCTTC.